The 2 T cell receptor beta chains below come from one sample, sequenced in a study of control samples from healthy donors and cancer patients. The protocol was immunoSEQ multiplex PCR, while the TCRdb copy is restricted to in-frame clones and leaves out a portion. Of 60,000 to 75,000 clones in the sample, over 75% were seen once. What was sequenced was blood. The receptor set was obtained from a man over 45 in good health.

This clone was found once. This chain joins TRBV3-1 (or the pseudogene TRBV3-2) and TRBJ2-1; 8 bases align to TRBD2. Germline V gives CDR1 LGHDT, CDR2 YNNKEL (reference sequence). V was clipped by 1 base and J by 3 bases; unmatched bases: 8. The CDR3 spans 17 residues. The CDR3 here is CASSQAAGGRRYNEQFF. The CDR3 DNA sequence: TGTGCCAGCAGCCAAGCGGCGGGGGGTCGGCGCTACAATGAGCAGTTCTTC.

V and J are TRBV7-3 and TRBJ2-7; TRBD2 aligns across 7 bases. Per germline, CDR1 SGHTA and CDR2 FQGTGA. This CDR3 is 15 amino acids long. Germline trimming cut 5 bases from V and 1 base from J; bases unmatched to any gene: 8. This chain's CDR3 is CASSRGDLISYEQYF. CDR3 coding DNA: TGTGCCAGCAGCCGGGGGGACTTGATATCCTACGAGCAGTACTTC.